A selection of T cell receptor beta chains follows, all from one sample in a study of human T cells and chemical hapten exposure. TCRdb used MiXCR to reprocess the RACE reads, holding one entry per CDR3 protein. The repertoire holds under 200,000 distinct CDR3 sequences, more than 12% seen once, with 1.7% in the top ten. The starting material was whole blood, obtained in connection with sensitization to the hapten diphenylcyclopropenone (DPC). The receptors come from a woman in her twenties or thirties with alopecia areata. Some clones in this sample may be carry-over from other donors' samples. Each CDR3 is given with its conserved first and last residue. D genes are given only for firm matches. Rows may omit the clone size; those that give it use once, few, many or a size class.

clone_size	d_call	v_call	cdr3_length	j_call	cdr3_nt	cdr3_aa
NA	NA	TRBV7-8	16	TRBJ2-2	TGTGCCAGCAGCTTAGCGACAGGATGGGGAGGCGGGGAGCTGTTTTTT	CASSLATGWGGGELFF
many	NA	TRBV3-1	19	TRBJ1-3	TGTGCCAGCAGCCAAGATCTTGTCGGCAGGAGGTTCTCTGGAAACACCATATATTTT	CASSQDLVGRRFSGNTIYF
many	NA	TRBV7-6	11	TRBJ2-5	TGTGCCAGCAGCTACCAAGAGACCCAGTACTTC	CASSYQETQYF
many	NA	TRBV3-1	13	TRBJ1-4	TGTGCCAGCAGCCAAACCCCTAATGAAAAACTGTTTTTT	CASSQTPNEKLFF
NA	NA	TRBV6-2/TRBV6-3	13	TRBJ2-4	TGTGCCAGCAGTCTCACTGAAAGGGGAATTCAGTACTTC	CASSLTERGIQYF
many	NA	TRBV28	12	TRBJ2-7	TGTGCCAGCAGTTTAGTTGGGGTCGAGCAGTACTTC	CASSLVGVEQYF
NA	TRBD2	TRBV7-6	14	TRBJ2-1	TGTGCCAGCAGCCCCCGGGGGGTCCGCAGTGAGCAGTTCTTC	CASSPRGVRSEQFF
NA	TRBD1	TRBV6-6	15	TRBJ1-5	TGTGCCACCCGGGTCGGGACAGGGAACAATCAGCCCCAGCATTTT	CATRVGTGNNQPQHF
NA	NA	TRBV20-1	14	TRBJ2-1	TGCAGTGCACCTCGTCCGAGCTCCTACAATGAGCAGTTCTTC	CSAPRPSSYNEQFF
many	NA	TRBV7-2	15	TRBJ2-3	TGTGCCAGCAGCTTCACCGGGGTCAGCACAGATACGCAGTATTTT	CASSFTGVSTDTQYF
NA	NA	TRBV19	13	TRBJ1-2	TGTGCCAGTAGTATGCTGAAGGGCTCTGGCTACACCTTC	CASSMLKGSGYTF
many	TRBD1	TRBV7-9	13	TRBJ2-1	TGTGCCAGCACCCTGGGACAGGGGATTGAGCAGTTCTTC	CASTLGQGIEQFF
few	NA	TRBV7-2	14	TRBJ2-7	TGTGCCAGCAGACCCCCTCAGGGGTCCTACGAGCAGTACTTC	CASRPPQGSYEQYF
many	NA	TRBV20-1	15	TRBJ1-6	TGCAGTGCCATCCCATTTACCGGGTTTGGTTCACCCCTCCACTTT	CSAIPFTGFGSPLHF
few	NA	TRBV11-3	13	TRBJ2-7	TGTGCCAGCAGCCCCCAGGCAGACTACGAGCAGTACTTC	CASSPQADYEQYF
NA	NA	TRBV5-1	16	TRBJ1-2	TGCGCCAGCAGCCAGGGACGGACTACACGTAACTATGGCTACACCTTC	CASSQGRTTRNYGYTF
NA	TRBD2	TRBV3-1	15	TRBJ2-1	TGTGCCAGCAGCCCAAGCGGGGGGGGCGACAATGAGCAGTTCTTC	CASSPSGGGDNEQFF
many	NA	TRBV9	14	TRBJ2-5	TGTGCCAGCAGCGTAGTCGGCGGGGGCACGATCCAGTACTTC	CASSVVGGGTIQYF
NA	NA	TRBV6-2/TRBV6-3	15	TRBJ2-2	TGTGCCAGCAGTTACATCCGAGCGAACACCGGGGAGCTGTTTTTT	CASSYIRANTGELFF
few	NA	TRBV18	19	TRBJ1-5	TGTGCCAGCTCACCTCTACCGGGACGGACCCTCGGAAGCAATCAGCCCCAGCATTTT	CASSPLPGRTLGSNQPQHF
few	NA	TRBV6-6	18	TRBJ1-5	TGTGCCAGCAGTTACCTATCCCCCTGGTTGGACAGCAATCAGCCCCAGCATTTT	CASSYLSPWLDSNQPQHF
NA	TRBD2	TRBV6-2/TRBV6-3	17	TRBJ2-1	TGTGCCAGCAGTTACTCGACTAGCGGGGACTCCTACAATGAGCAGTTCTTC	CASSYSTSGDSYNEQFF
NA	NA	TRBV13	13	TRBJ2-5	TGTGCCAGCAGCGCGTCTCGTCAAGAGACCCAGTACTTC	CASSASRQETQYF
few	NA	TRBV27	14	TRBJ1-5	TGTGCCAGCAGTTCCCACAGGGGCAATCAGCCCCAGCATTTT	CASSSHRGNQPQHF
few	NA	TRBV5-5	14	TRBJ1-2	TGTGCCAGCAGCTTGGGGACAGTTAACTATGGCTACACCTTC	CASSLGTVNYGYTF
NA	NA	TRBV9	14	TRBJ1-1	TGTGCCAGCAGCCCCCTTCTTCTGAACACTGAAGCTTTCTTT	CASSPLLLNTEAFF
few	NA	TRBV23-1	17	TRBJ2-1	TGCGCCAGCAGTCACAACTCCGGGACAAGGAGCTACAATGAGCAGTTCTTC	CASSHNSGTRSYNEQFF
NA	NA	TRBV12-2	16	TRBJ2-7	TGTGCAAGTCGCCCCAGGGACAGGGCGGCGACCTACGAGCAGTACTTC	CASRPRDRAATYEQYF
few	NA	TRBV11-2	15	TRBJ2-3	TGTGCCAGCAGGAAGCCGGGACACAACACAGATACGCAGTATTTT	CASRKPGHNTDTQYF
NA	NA	TRBV5-4	15	TRBJ2-3	TGTGCCAGCAGCTTGGATGGGGGGCGGACAGATACGCAGTATTTT	CASSLDGGRTDTQYF
few	NA	TRBV12-3/TRBV12-4	15	TRBJ2-3	TGTGCCAGCAGGCCGCAGCAGGGGAGCACAGATACGCAGTATTTT	CASRPQQGSTDTQYF
few	TRBD1	TRBV10-3	14	TRBJ1-4	TGTGCCATCAGTAAGGACAGGGGAAACGAAAAACTGTTTTTT	CAISKDRGNEKLFF
NA	TRBD2	TRBV7-2	16	TRBJ2-3	TGTGCCAGCAGCTTACGGGCGGGAGGTGGCACAGATACGCAGTATTTT	CASSLRAGGGTDTQYF